The TCR beta chain under discussion was sequenced for a study of monozygotic twins with inflammatory bowel disease. Study outcomes and limitations: People with IBD had fewer clonotypes in common with others than healthy twins did, especially with disease activity. Concordant and discordant twins showed no difference in repertoire similarity, possibly from limited power.

Each donor supplied approximately 2.5 ml of blood. Germline V gene data show CDR1 as DFQATT and CDR2 as SNEGSKA (reference sequence). The length of the CDR3 is 12 residues. Reprocessing the 5' RACE reads, TCRdb reports a single entry for every CDR3 protein and omits DNA. The sample has 150,000 to 200,000 distinct CDR3 sequences, and its top ten clones hold roughly 7%. As to this clonotype: Its target is not known.

This clonotype originated in a human donor with ulcerative colitis or Crohn's disease, or a healthy co-twin of an affected twin (not recorded which). Sequencing used blood. The chain is built from TRBV20-1 and TRBJ2-7; TCRdb lists TRBD1, though no DNA is available to test this call. CDR3 loop: CSARGQRYKQYF.